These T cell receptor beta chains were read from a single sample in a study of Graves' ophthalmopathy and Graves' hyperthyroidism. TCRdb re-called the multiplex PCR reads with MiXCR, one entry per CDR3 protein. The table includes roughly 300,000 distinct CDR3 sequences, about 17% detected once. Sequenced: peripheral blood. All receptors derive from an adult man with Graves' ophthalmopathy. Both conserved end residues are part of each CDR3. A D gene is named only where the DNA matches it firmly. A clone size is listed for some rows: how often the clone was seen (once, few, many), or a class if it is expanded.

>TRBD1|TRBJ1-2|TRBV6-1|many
CASTNPGQGVLGYTF
TGTGCCAGCACCAACCCGGGACAGGGGGTTTTGGGCTACACCTTC
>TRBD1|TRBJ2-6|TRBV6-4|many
CASTPRVDRKSSGANVLTF
TGTGCCAGCACCCCGCGGGTGGACAGGAAGAGCTCTGGGGCCAACGTCCTGACTTTC
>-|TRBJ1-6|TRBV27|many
CASSLMGFYNSPLHF
TGTGCCAGCAGTTTGATGGGTTTCTATAATTCACCCCTCCACTTT
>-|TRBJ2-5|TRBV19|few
CASSGTSRETQYF
TGTGCCAGTAGTGGGACCTCACGGGAGACCCAGTACTTC
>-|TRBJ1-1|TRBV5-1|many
CASSLDSLNTEAFF
TGTGCCAGCAGCTTAGACAGCTTGAACACTGAAGCTTTCTTT
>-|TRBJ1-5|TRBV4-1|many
CASSQRLAGNQPQHF
TGCGCCAGCAGCCAGAGGCTGGCGGGCAATCAGCCCCAGCATTTT
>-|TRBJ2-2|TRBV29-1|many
CSVVSSSRQETGELFF
TGCAGCGTTGTAAGCAGCTCCAGGCAGGAAACCGGGGAGCTGTTTTTT
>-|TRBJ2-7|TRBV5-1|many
CASSPSAGYEQYF
TGCGCCAGCAGCCCCTCGGCGGGCTACGAGCAGTACTTC
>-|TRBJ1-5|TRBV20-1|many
CSASSPNGAANNQPQHF
TGCAGTGCTAGTTCTCCCAATGGGGCGGCGAACAATCAGCCCCAGCATTTT
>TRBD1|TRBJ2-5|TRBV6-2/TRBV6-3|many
CASKGAYEETQYF
TGTGCCAGCAAGGGGGCTTATGAAGAGACCCAGTACTTC
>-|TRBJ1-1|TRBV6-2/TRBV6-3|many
CASLTGGRGTEAFF
TGTGCCAGCCTCACGGGGGGCAGAGGGACTGAAGCTTTCTTT
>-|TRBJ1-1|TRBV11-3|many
CASSLEWRSEAFF
TGTGCCAGCAGCTTAGAGTGGCGGAGTGAAGCTTTCTTT
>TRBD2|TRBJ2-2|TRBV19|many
CASLIGAGGPWSTGELFF
TGTGCCAGCCTAATTGGAGCGGGAGGGCCTTGGAGCACCGGGGAGCTGTTTTTT
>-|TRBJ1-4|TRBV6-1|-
CASSVSLGIQDEKLFF
TGTGCCAGCAGTGTAAGTCTGGGCATACAGGATGAAAAACTGTTTTTT
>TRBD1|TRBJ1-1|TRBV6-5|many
CASSIQGAGNTEAFF
TGTGCCAGCAGTATACAGGGGGCCGGGAACACTGAAGCTTTCTTT
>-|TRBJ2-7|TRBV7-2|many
CASSLASLGRGDDEQYF
TGTGCCAGCAGCTTAGCCTCCTTGGGGCGCGGCGACGACGAGCAGTACTTC
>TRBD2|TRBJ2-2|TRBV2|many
CASSLAGEVGGELFF
TGTGCCAGCAGTTTAGCGGGAGAGGTGGGCGGGGAGCTGTTTTTT
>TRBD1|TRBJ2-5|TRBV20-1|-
CSARAADRGGTQYF
TGCAGTGCTAGAGCGGCCGACAGGGGTGGGACCCAGTACTTC
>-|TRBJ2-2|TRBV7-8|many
CASSLSTENTNTGELFF
TGTGCCAGCAGCTTATCCACAGAAAATACGAACACCGGGGAGCTGTTTTTT
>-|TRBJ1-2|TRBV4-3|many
CASSPVTGTSYGYTF
TGCGCCAGCAGCCCGGTAACAGGGACAAGCTATGGCTACACCTTC
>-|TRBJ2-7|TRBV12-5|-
CASGLGLLSYEQYF
TGTGCTAGTGGTTTAGGACTTCTCTCCTACGAGCAGTACTTC
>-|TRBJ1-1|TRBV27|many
CASTPLGRTEAFF
TGTGCCAGCACCCCGCTGGGGCGGACTGAAGCTTTCTTT
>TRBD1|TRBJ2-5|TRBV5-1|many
CASSSGTEETQYF
TGCGCCAGCAGCTCCGGGACAGAAGAGACCCAGTACTTC
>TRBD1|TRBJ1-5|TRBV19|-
CASSTPGQWTQPQHF
TGTGCCAGTAGTACTCCGGGACAGTGGACTCAGCCCCAGCATTTT
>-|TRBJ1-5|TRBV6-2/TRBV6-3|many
CASSNTGRQPQHF
TGTGCCAGCAGTAATACAGGGCGTCAGCCCCAGCATTTT
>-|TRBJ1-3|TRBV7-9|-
CASSFPNFSGNTISF
TGTGCCAGCAGCTTCCCGAACTTCTCTGGAAACACCATATCTTTT
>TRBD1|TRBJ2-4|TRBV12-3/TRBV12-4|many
CASRPTGVRNIQYF
TGTGCCAGCAGGCCCACAGGGGTTAGAAACATTCAGTACTTC
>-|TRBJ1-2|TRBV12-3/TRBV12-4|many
CASSTTRGYAGYTF
TGTGCCAGCAGTACAACCAGAGGATATGCTGGCTACACCTTC
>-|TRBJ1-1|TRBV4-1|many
CASSQVLLGNTEAFF
TGCGCCAGCAGCCAAGTTCTGTTGGGGAACACTGAAGCTTTCTTT
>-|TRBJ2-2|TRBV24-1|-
CATSAAPGVTGELFF
TGTGCCACCAGTGCCGCACCGGGGGTCACCGGGGAGCTGTTTTTT
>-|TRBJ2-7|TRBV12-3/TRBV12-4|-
CASSLYGTYEQYF
TGTGCCAGCAGTTTGTACGGAACCTACGAGCAGTACTTC